Presented here are 21 T cell receptor beta chains from one specimen sequenced in a study of shared clonotypes between healthy human individuals. The table came from immunoSEQ multiplex PCR; TCRdb's copy has only in-frame clones and leaves some out. The sample shows about 2.3 million clones, approximately 95% of them seen only once. What was sequenced was naive CD4+ T cells from PBMCs. Subset indicated: CD45RA+ positively selected. These receptors originate from a young man in good health. Some clones in this sample may be carry-over from other donors' samples.

The chain has TRBV6-6 and TRBJ2-3; 11 bases are a match to TRBD2. Germline loops: CDR1 MNHNY, CDR2 SVGAGI (reference sequence). CDR3 length: 16 residues. Unmatched junction bases numbered 8, after V lost 5 bases and J lost 4 bases. The CDR3 is CASSGTLAGDSDTQYF. In DNA form, the CDR3 reads TGTGCCAGCAGTGGAACACTAGCGGGAGACTCAGATACGCAGTATTTT.

Of note for this clone: Additional DNA sequences in this sample encode the identical CDR3. CDR3 nucleotides: TGTGCCAGCAGTTACTCGACAGGGCCCAATCAGCCCCAGCATTTT. Its translation: CASSYSTGPNQPQHF. This chain connects TRBV6-5 to TRBJ1-5, with 7 positions matching TRBD1. The CDR3 is 15 residues long. Unmatched junction bases numbered 2, after V lost 0 bases and J lost 3 bases. In germline, CDR1 is MNHEY, CDR2 SVGAGI.

In regard to this clone: Other DNA sequences in this sample translate to the same CDR3. The CDR3 region has the DNA TGTGCCAGCAGGAGACAGGGGGCGGCCTACGAGCAGTACTTC. Amino acids: CASRRQGAAYEQYF. The J gene is TRBJ2-7, the V gene TRBV6-5, with 10 bases matching TRBD1. Trimming took 6 bases from V and 2 from J; bases not matched to a gene: 4. This CDR3 comprises 14 residues. The germline V gene encodes CDR1 MNHEY and CDR2 SVGAGI.

This chain connects TRBV4-1 to TRBJ1-4; D is perhaps TRBD1 (6 bases). This CDR3 region has 16 residues. Per the germline V gene, CDR1 is MGHRA and CDR2 is YSYEKL. V lost 3 bases to trimming and J lost 5 bases, with 16 bases between them. The CDR3 DNA reads as TGCGCCAGCAGCCACGGAGGGGGGAAGGGGAATGAAAAACTGTTTTTT. Amino acid sequence: CASSHGGGKGNEKLFF.

The chain recombines TRBV5-4 with TRBJ1-2; 7 bases are shared with TRBD1. The CDR3 runs 14 residues. Trimming removed 3 bases from V and 3 bases from J; junction bases left unmatched: 5. Germline-derived CDR1 and CDR2 are SGHNT and YYREEE (reference sequence). As DNA, the CDR3 is TGTGCCAGCAGCTCAAGGACAGGAGACTATGGCTACACCTTC. Encoded protein: CASSSRTGDYGYTF.

The rearrangement uses TRBV20-1 and TRBJ1-6; unclear D gene. The CDR3 loop spans 10 amino acids. Germline assignment: CDR1 DFQATT and CDR2 SNEGSKA (reference sequence). V was trimmed by 7 bases and J by 14 bases, leaving 12 bases between them. The CDR3 bases are TGCAGTGTTCCGCTGGGCACCCTCCACTTT. Its translation is CSVPLGTLHF.

On this clone itself: The sample contains more than one DNA sequence encoding this CDR3. V is TRBV5-4 and J is TRBJ2-3, with 11 bases fitting TRBD2. Per germline, CDR1 SGHNT and CDR2 YYREEE (reference sequence). The J segment lost 2 bases and the V segment lost 3 bases, leaving 5 bases of the junction unmatched. The CDR3 covers 16 residues. CDR3 region: CASSSGLAGVTDTQYF. For the CDR3, the DNA is TGTGCCAGCAGCTCCGGACTAGCGGGCGTCACAGATACGCAGTATTTT.

The V and J genes are TRBV10-3 and TRBJ2-4; D uncertain. CDR1 and CDR2 (germline): ENHRY, SYGVKD. With 0 bases removed from V and 5 bases from J, the gap between germline ends came to 11 bases. This CDR3 comprises 15 residues. CDR3 nucleotides: TGTGCCATCAGTGAGTCGAAGGGTAGAGAAAACATTCAGTACTTC. Translating gives CAISESKGRENIQYF.

The sample holds one count of this clone. J is TRBJ2-1 and V is TRBV6-5; 7 bases map to TRBD2. Germline-derived CDR1 and CDR2 are MNHEY and SVGAGI. The V and J ends lost 8 bases and 1 base, in that order; junction bases with no gene match: 5. CDR3 length: 14 amino acids. Here the CDR3 reads CASSDSGSYNEQFF. CDR3 DNA sequence: TGTGCCAGCTCGGATAGCGGGTCCTACAATGAGCAGTTCTTC.

The chain carries TRBV15 and TRBJ1-4; the D gene is possibly TRBD1 (5 bases). Trimming pared 0 bases from V and 7 bases from J, leaving 18 bases between. Germline V CDR1 and CDR2: LNHNV, YYDKDF (reference sequence). The CDR3 consists of 17 residues. The CDR3 DNA reads TGTGCCACCAGCAGAGATCCAAACGGGGCACGAGTTGAAAAACTGTTTTTT. Its protein is CATSRDPNGARVEKLFF.

The chain joins TRBV5-1 to TRBJ2-1; the D gene is possibly TRBD2 (5 bases). This CDR3 contains 15 residues. Germline V gene lookup returns CDR1 SGHRS and CDR2 YFSETQ. Trimming cost V 0 bases and J 8 bases, with 15 bases left between them. CDR3: CASSLADPQRDEQFF. The CDR3 DNA reads TGCGCCAGCAGCTTGGCCGACCCCCAGAGGGATGAGCAGTTCTTC.

The chain combines TRBV5-1 with TRBJ2-1, with 8 bases lining up with TRBD1. V trimming: 3 bases; J trimming: 4 bases; junction bases outside the gene matches: 9. Per germline, CDR1 SGHRS and CDR2 YFSETQ. The CDR3 is 16 residues long. CDR3 nucleotides: TGCGCCAGCAGCTGGCCCGGGACAGGAGGATACAATGAGCAGTTCTTC. Residues: CASSWPGTGGYNEQFF.

This chain joins TRBV5-1 and TRBJ1-5, with 7 bases fitting TRBD1. There are 15 residues in the CDR3. V lost 5 bases and J lost 7; bases outside the gene matches: 12. From germline, CDR1 is SGHRS and CDR2 YFSETQ. The CDR3 DNA reads as TGCGCCAGCAGATCTGACACCGGGACAGCACAGCCCCAGCATTTT. Residues: CASRSDTGTAQPQHF.

The chain employs TRBV5-1 and TRBJ2-7; TRBD1 matches at 9 bases. CDR3 length: 14 amino acids. Germline V gene sequence: CDR1 SGHRS, CDR2 YFSETQ. Unmatched junction bases numbered 8, after V lost 4 bases and J lost 6 bases. This CDR3 reads CASSLGQGTPEQYF. The CDR3 nucleotides read TGCGCCAGCAGCCTGGGACAGGGAACCCCCGAGCAGTACTTC. Together with reference TRBV5-1 and TRBJ2-7, the CDR3 gives the full variable domain: KAGVTQTPRYLIKTRGQQVTLSCSPISGHRSVSWYQQTPGQGLQFLFEYFSETQRNKGNFPGRFSGRQFSNSRSEMNVSTLELGDSALYLCASSLGQGTPEQYFGPGTRLTVT.

The V gene is TRBV2, the J gene TRBJ2-3, with TRBD2 identical over 15 bases. Per germline, CDR1 SNHLY and CDR2 FYNNEI. The CDR3 sequence is 17 residues long. Unmatched junction bases numbered 5, after V lost 4 bases and J lost 3 bases. CDR3 loop: CASSGWGLAGGTDTQYF. The CDR3 region has the DNA TGTGCCAGCAGTGGTTGGGGACTAGCGGGAGGTACAGATACGCAGTATTTT.

Remarks on this clone: The sample has other DNA sequences that encode this CDR3 too. The chain carries TRBV18 and TRBJ2-3; possible D gene TRBD2, 6 bases. Trimming removed 2 bases at V and 0 bases at J, with 6 bases between. The CDR3 is made up of 14 amino acids. CDR1 is KGHSH and CDR2 is LQKENI in the germline V gene. DNA of the CDR3: TGTGCCAGCTCACCAGCGGGAAGCACAGATACGCAGTATTTT. Residues: CASSPAGSTDTQYF. The variable domain in full, with the rest retrieved from reference TRBV18 and TRBJ2-3, is NAGVMQNPRHLVRRRGQEARLRCSPMKGHSHVYWYRQLPEEGLKFMVYLQKENIIDESGMPKERFSAEFPKEGPSILRIQQVVRGDSAAYFCASSPAGSTDTQYFGPGTRLTVL.

The chain employs TRBV19 and TRBJ2-1; the D gene is possibly TRBD2 (6 bases). V was cut by 4 bases and J by 8 bases, with 15 bases left in between. The CDR3 contains 14 residues. Per germline, CDR1 LNHDA and CDR2 SQIVND (reference sequence). The CDR3 reads CASSTGVRSDEQFF. CDR3 DNA: TGTGCCAGTAGTACGGGAGTACGGAGCGATGAGCAGTTCTTC.

In this sample, this clone turned up once. The chain carries TRBV5-4 and TRBJ1-3; D call uncertain. Germline CDR1 is SGHNT and CDR2 is YYREEE (reference sequence). The CDR3 totals 12 residues. V was cut by 7 bases and J by 8 bases, with 13 bases left in between. In DNA, the CDR3 is TGTGCCAGCCCGCCGATTGTGGACACCATATATTTT. Translation gives CASPPIVDTIYF.

To note about this clone: In the same sample, other DNA sequences code for this CDR3. This chain joins TRBV7-9 and TRBJ2-5; 9 bases are a match to TRBD1. This CDR3 has 14 amino acids. Germline V gives CDR1 SEHNR, CDR2 FQNEAQ (reference sequence). Trimming cost V 3 bases and J 2 bases; bases outside gene matches: 1. The CDR3 DNA is TGTGCCAGCAGCTTCGACAGGGGGCAAGAGACCCAGTACTTC. It is translated as CASSFDRGQETQYF.

The chain uses TRBV5-6 and TRBJ2-3; D is tentatively TRBD1 or TRBD2 (5 bases each). Germline V gene lookup returns CDR1 SGHDT and CDR2 YYEEEE. With 4 bases removed from V and 2 bases from J, the gap between germline ends came to 17 bases. The CDR3 is 16 residues long. This chain's CDR3 is CASSPRVGEYTDTQYF. DNA of the CDR3: TGTGCCAGCAGCCCCAGAGTGGGGGAGTACACAGATACGCAGTATTTT.

The chain joins TRBV30 to TRBJ1-2, with 7 bases fitting TRBD1. Germline V gene data show CDR1 as GTSNPN and CDR2 as SVGIG (reference sequence). This CDR3 has 14 amino acids. V dropped 3 bases and J dropped 4; count of bases not matched to a gene: 8. The chain's CDR3 is CAWSRQGPIYGYTF. In DNA, the CDR3 is TGTGCCTGGAGCCGACAGGGCCCGATCTATGGCTACACCTTC.